This T cell receptor (beta chain) stems from a study of molecular identifiers for immune sequencing clone quantification. Per the germline V gene, CDR1 is SGHAT and CDR2 is FQNNGV. The ends lost 8 bases at V and 8 bases at J; junction bases unmatched: 8. The CDR3 runs 15 residues. Notes on this clonotype: This could be a read error, since a much larger clone is one nucleotide away. It is likely a read error, because the conserved phenylalanine at the end of the CDR3 is missing.

It was with previously described methods and listed TCR primers that bulk TCR libraries were made. TCRdb used MiXCR to reprocess the PCR reads, holding one entry per CDR3 protein. The sample lists 62,000 or so distinct CDR3 sequences, around 18% occurring once. The sample consisted of naive CD8+ T cells from blood, with Jurkat cell RNA spiked in. Specified subset: FACS-sorted CD8+CD4-CCR7+CD45RA+ naive T cells. This clonotype was obtained from a human donor in good health. Some libraries in this study had Jurkat cell RNA spiked in. The chain employs TRBV11-2 and TRBJ2-1; 14 bases are a match to TRBD2. The CDR3 protein is CASGQGTSGSYEQFS. As DNA, the CDR3 is TGTGCCAGCGGACAAGGGACTAGCGGGAGCTATGAGCAGTTCTCC.